This T cell receptor beta chain derives from a study of cytomegalovirus exposure and HLA in healthy donors. The CDR3 extends over 16 amino acids. Germline loops: CDR1 SGHRS, CDR2 YFSETQ. To note about this clone: Its antigen is unidentified. Germline and junction disagree at one end, which may indicate a read error.

Broader study findings: The sole available immune exposure information was CMV serostatus. Researchers counted roughly 150 TCR beta chains as cytomegalovirus-associated.

13 Jbeta primers and 60 Vbeta primers were used for the PCR. Per the study methods: Unique TCR beta chains totaled roughly 81 million in a later count, with roughly 11 million of them shared. Data came from immunoSEQ multiplex PCR; TCRdb stores just in-frame clones and leaves some out. V and J calls and clone size follow that table, whereas D and trimming were derived from the DNA. In the table there are about 160,000 clones, 82% of which are singletons. Sequencing was done on a sample of PBMCs. The rearrangement links TRBV5-1 to TRBJ2-1, with D maybe TRBD2 (5 bases). This TCR came from a girl between 10 and 17 years old in good health and CMV-seropositive. CDR3 in DNA: TGCGCCTGCAGATACATGGACTTCTCCTCCTACAATGAGCAGTTCTTC. It translates to CACRYMDFSSYNEQFF.